The 2 T cell receptor beta chains listed next were all sequenced from one sample in a study of tissue T cells after allogeneic stem cell transplantation. The table came from immunoSEQ multiplex PCR; TCRdb's copy has only in-frame clones and leaves some out. The sample has about 6,000 clones; around 48% are singletons. Described time point: mouse harvest day 14 after allogeneic transplant. The graft held 10^6 splenic CD5+ T cells and 10^7 T-cell-depleted bone marrow cells. Sequencing was performed on gut tissue. These receptors came from a female BALB/c mouse given C57BL/6 T cells with graft-versus-host disease after an allogeneic hematopoietic cell transplant.

As for this clone: The gene names here belong to mouse. The CDR3 end lies 1 residue beyond the end of the read and is filled in from the germline J gene. V usage is TRBV26 and J usage is TRBJ2-3, with D unclear. This CDR3 has 14 amino acids. CDR1 is KGHPV, CDR2 FQNQEV, per germline (reference sequence). V shed 1 base and J shed 0 bases, with 5 bases lying between them. CDR3 loop: CASSLYNSAETLYF. Partial CDR3 DNA: TGTGCCAGCAGTCTGTACAATAGTGCAGAAACGCTGTAT.

As to this clone: Genes and germline are mouse. The read terminates 1 residue ahead of where the CDR3 ends, so the germline J gene completes it. This sequence joins TRBV3 and TRBJ2-7; 7 nucleotides match TRBD2. Unmatched junction bases numbered 2, after V lost 1 base and J lost 8 bases. The CDR3 has 12 residues. The germline gives CDR1 SNHLY, CDR2 FYNGKV (reference sequence). CDR3 bases read: TGTGCCAGCAGCTTAGGGGGGGGGAAACAGTAC. Translating gives CASSLGGGKQY. The CDR3 in full is CASSLGGGKQYF.